This note documents a single T cell receptor (beta chain) sequence. Antigen specificity is unknown. This entry belongs to a study of Ad26.COV2.S vaccination and SARS-CoV-2 variants. Study-level background: Donor joined the COV1001 Ad26.COV2.S trial arm. Ad26.COV2.S was injected intramuscularly once or twice, 56 days apart. Study-wide points: Vaccine recipients surpassed placebo recipients in spike-specific TCR breadth.

Treatment reported: around 19 received Ad26.COV2.S at low or high dose, single or two shots; 5 received placebo; per-sample allocation not given. Each sample was drawn 63 days after the first injection (of vaccine or placebo). What was given as vaccine was an Ad26 vector encoding Wuhan-strain SARS-CoV-2 spike. This table comes from immunoSEQ multiplex PCR, and its TCRdb copy is limited to in-frame clones, with some not included. The sample has 350,000 to 500,000 clones, over 75% seen once. This CDR3 spans 13 amino acids. Trimming removed 7 bases from V and 3 bases from J, with 12 bases in between. The sequence was obtained from a person between 18 and 65 years old who received the Ad26.COV2.S COVID-19 vaccine or a placebo. The chain joins TRBV12-3 or TRBV12-4 to TRBJ2-5; unclear D gene. The material was peripheral blood, obtained in a trial of Ad26.COV2.S vaccine versus placebo. The CDR3 sequence: CASTISPEETQYF. DNA for the CDR3: TGTGCCAGCACCATTAGTCCAGAAGAGACCCAGTACTTC.